What follows are 17 T cell receptor beta chains derived from one specimen sequenced in a study of response to subunit inactivated influenza vaccine (dated by TCRdb to between 2017 and 2018). Libraries were prepared through RT-PCR. The sequencing machine was an Illumina HiSeq 2500. TCRdb reran the public reads through fastp at Q25 and MiXCR, keeping productive beta chains. Rows merge per CDR3 protein into single entries with the most common DNA and genes. The sample data list 450,000 to 600,000 distinct CDR3 sequences, and about 15% of these were observed just once. Roughly 3% of the sample is taken by the ten largest. Material: CD4+ T cells sorted from PBMCs, obtained less than 30 months after vaccination. Every receptor here comes from a man between 50 and 70 years old who received an inactivated influenza vaccine. Donor details come from another sample of the same person, matched by shared clones.

This clonotype showed up just a few times. The chain combines TRBV20-1 with TRBJ1-5; 7 nucleotides agree with TRBD1. V gave up 5 bases and J gave up 1 base; unmatched junction bases: 5. CDR3 size: 14 residues. From germline, CDR1 is DFQATT and CDR2 SNEGSKA (reference sequence). The CDR3 DNA reads as TGCAGTGCTCATACAGGGGAGAGCAATCAGCCCCAGCATTTT. Translated: CSAHTGESNQPQHF.

In regard to this clonotype: The junction departs from germline at one end; a sequencing error may be responsible. The chain combines TRBV12-3 or TRBV12-4 with TRBJ1-1, with D hard to call. The CDR3 is 15 amino acids. CDR3 in DNA: TGTGCCAGCAGTTTATTCCCAGTCGAGAACGCTGAAGCTTTCTTT. It codes for CASSLFPVENAEAFF.

The chain joins TRBV5-1 to TRBJ2-5, with 8 bases lining up with TRBD2. CDR3 length equals 16 residues. The V segment lost 0 bases and the J segment 2 bases; nucleotides outside the gene matches: 6. The germline V gene encodes CDR1 SGHRS and CDR2 YFSETQ. CDR3 sequence: CASSLANLAGQETQYF. Here the CDR3 DNA reads TGCGCCAGCAGCTTGGCCAATTTAGCGGGACAAGAGACCCAGTACTTC.

This clonotype was recorded a few times. The V and J genes are TRBV9 and TRBJ2-2, with D hard to call. This CDR3 is 13 amino acids long. Per germline, CDR1 SGDLS and CDR2 YYNGEE. V shed 7 bases and J shed 0 bases, with 7 bases lying between them. The CDR3 sequence: CASAAANTGELFF. CDR3 DNA: TGTGCCAGCGCGGCAGCGAACACCGGGGAGCTGTTTTTT.

This clonotype was counted at least ten times. The V call is TRBV7-8, the J call TRBJ2-7, with D uncertain. CDR1 and CDR2 from the germline V gene are SGHVS and FQNEAQ. The CDR3 is made up of 13 amino acids. The V end lost 4 bases, the J end lost 6 bases, and 13 bases lay between the germline ends. CDR3 nucleotides: TGTGCCAGCAGCTACACACGAGAGCTCGAGCAGTACTTC. It specifies CASSYTRELEQYF.

This clonotype has more than one count but fewer than ten. The J gene is TRBJ2-1, the V gene TRBV12-3 or TRBV12-4; TRBD2 agrees at 11 bases. J lost 6 bases, V lost 7 bases, and 8 bases had no gene match. The CDR3 runs 15 residues. The CDR3 DNA follows: TGTGCCAGCACCTTACTAGCGGGGGCTTCCAATGAGCAGTTCTTC. As protein: CASTLLAGASNEQFF.

The sample holds a few counts of this clonotype. The rearrangement joins TRBV7-9 to TRBJ1-4; D call uncertain. V lost 6 bases and J 4 bases, leaving 6 bases between the germline ends. Germline V CDR1 and CDR2: SEHNR, FQNEAQ (reference sequence). There are 12 residues in the CDR3. The CDR3 coding sequence is TGTGCCAGCAGGCGAAGTAATGAAAAACTGTTTTTT. Encoded protein: CASRRSNEKLFF.

The sample holds many counts of this clonotype. The chain uses TRBV3-1 and TRBJ1-2; TRBD1 agrees at 9 bases. Germline V gene data show CDR1 as LGHDT and CDR2 as YNNKEL (reference sequence). V dropped 1 base and J dropped 7; count of bases not matched to a gene: 4. CDR3 size: 14 residues. DNA for the CDR3: TGTGCCAGCAGCCAAGCAGGGACAGGGCTTGGCTACACCTTC. It yields the protein CASSQAGTGLGYTF.

The chain joins TRBV3-1 to TRBJ2-1, with D perhaps TRBD2 (6 bases). CDR1 is LGHDT, CDR2 YNNKEL, per germline (reference sequence). The CDR3 has 21 amino acids. Trimming removed 1 base at V and 10 bases at J, with 35 bases between. The CDR3 loop reads CASSQVAGSDTLRVGRWEQFF. Here the CDR3 DNA reads TGTGCCAGCAGCCAAGTGGCGGGGAGCGACACCCTTAGAGTCGGTCGTTGGGAGCAGTTCTTC.

This clonotype came up many times. The chain recombines TRBV12-3 or TRBV12-4 with TRBJ2-2; maybe TRBD1 (6 bases). CDR3 length equals 14 residues. V was pared by 2 bases and J by 5 bases, with 9 bases between. CDR3 in DNA: TGTGCCAGCAGTTTAACAGGGTATACCGGGGAGCTGTTTTTT. Translated: CASSLTGYTGELFF.

This clonotype was observed many times. The chain uses TRBV6-5 and TRBJ1-6; no reliable D call. Germline loops: CDR1 MNHEY, CDR2 SVGAGI. V dropped 3 bases and J dropped 7 bases, with 4 bases sitting between them. The CDR3 is made up of 12 amino acids. CDR3: CASSYANSPLHF. CDR3 bases: TGTGCCAGCAGTTATGCGAATTCACCCCTCCACTTT.

The rearrangement uses TRBV3-1 and TRBJ1-3; no clear D. Germline V lookup: CDR1 LGHDT, CDR2 YNNKEL (reference sequence). V was clipped by 1 base and J by 6 bases, with 4 bases between them. The CDR3 loop spans 12 amino acids. The chain's CDR3 is CASSQVENTIYF. CDR3 sequence (DNA): TGTGCCAGCAGCCAAGTCGAAAACACCATATATTTT.

The rearrangement links TRBV28 to TRBJ1-2; D gene uncertain. This CDR3 region has 11 residues. Germline loops: CDR1 MDHEN, CDR2 SYDVKM. V was cut by 9 bases and J by 4 bases, with 9 bases left in between. The CDR3 reads CASRQSYGYTF. CDR3 DNA sequence: TGTGCCAGTCGGCAGAGCTATGGCTACACCTTC.

This clonotype was seen many times. This sequence joins TRBV18 and TRBJ1-5; tentative D call: TRBD1 (5 bases). Trimming stripped 2 bases from V and 6 bases from J, with 8 bases between. Germline V gives CDR1 KGHSH, CDR2 LQKENI. CDR3 length: 13 amino acids. CDR3 sequence (DNA): TGTGCCAGCTCACCAGGGGGGATTCAGCCCCAGCATTTT. This sequence encodes CASSPGGIQPQHF.

V and J are TRBV20-1 and TRBJ2-1; no clear D. The V and J ends lost 4 bases and 10 bases respectively, with 11 bases between them. The CDR3 spans 11 residues. Per the germline V gene, CDR1 is DFQATT and CDR2 is SNEGSKA (reference sequence). The CDR3: CSAKAAQEQFF. The CDR3 DNA is TGCAGTGCTAAGGCGGCACAAGAGCAGTTCTTC.

Ten or more counts support this clonotype. The V gene is TRBV28, the J gene TRBJ1-5; D is undetermined. Germline-derived CDR1 and CDR2 are MDHEN and SYDVKM. V gave up 10 bases and J gave up 0 bases, with 10 bases separating them. The CDR3 loop spans 13 amino acids. The CDR3 DNA reads TGTGCCACCGACCGGGATAGCAATCAGCCCCAGCATTTT. As protein: CATDRDSNQPQHF.

The chain carries TRBV11-1 and TRBJ1-1; D is perhaps TRBD1 (6 bases). V lost 5 bases, J lost 1 base, and 26 bases lay in between. Germline loops: CDR1 SGHAT, CDR2 FQDESV (reference sequence). This CDR3 has 19 amino acids. CDR3 coding DNA: TGTGCCAGCAGCCTCCCCAAAAGTGGTTCGGGACACCAGAACACTGAAGCTTTCTTT. As protein: CASSLPKSGSGHQNTEAFF.